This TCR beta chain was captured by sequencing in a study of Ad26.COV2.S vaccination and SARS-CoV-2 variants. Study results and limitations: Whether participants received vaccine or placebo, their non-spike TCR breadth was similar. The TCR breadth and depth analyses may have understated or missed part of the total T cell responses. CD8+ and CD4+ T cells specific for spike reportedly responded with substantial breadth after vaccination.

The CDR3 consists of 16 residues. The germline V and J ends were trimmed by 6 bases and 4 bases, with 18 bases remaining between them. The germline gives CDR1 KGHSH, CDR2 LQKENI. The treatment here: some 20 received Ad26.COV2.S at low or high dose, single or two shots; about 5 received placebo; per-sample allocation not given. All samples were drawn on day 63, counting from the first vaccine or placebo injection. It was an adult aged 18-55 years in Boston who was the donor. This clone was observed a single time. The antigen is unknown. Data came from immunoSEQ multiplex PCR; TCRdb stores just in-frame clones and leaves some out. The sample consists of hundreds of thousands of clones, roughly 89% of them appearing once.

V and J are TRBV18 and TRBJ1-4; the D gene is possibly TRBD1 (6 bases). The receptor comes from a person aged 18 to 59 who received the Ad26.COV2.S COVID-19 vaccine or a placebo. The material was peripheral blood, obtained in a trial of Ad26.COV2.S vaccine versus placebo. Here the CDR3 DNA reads TGTGCCAGCTCGGACCTGCAGACAGGCAGTAATGAAAAACTGTTTTTT. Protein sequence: CASSDLQTGSNEKLFF.